Listed here are 10 T cell receptor beta chains from one sample, sequenced in a study of CD8+ T cells in alopecia areata. Treatment meaning: oral pan-JAK inhibitor, 5-10 mg twice daily. RNA was isolated and reverse transcribed to cDNA, the sequencing template. Profiling relied on immunoSEQ multiplex PCR, and the TCRdb table lists in-frame clones only, not all of them. Among over 250,000 clones, 45% to 70% were seen once, and the ten largest hold about 0.89%. The specimen comprised CD4+ T cells sorted from blood, sampled between weeks 51 and 54, from a patient treated with tofacitinib. The receptors derive from a human donor with alopecia areata.

This clone was detected a few times. This chain uses TRBV7-8 with TRBJ2-1, with D hard to call. V was clipped by 1 base and J by 2 bases, with 9 bases between them. CDR1 is SGHVS, CDR2 FQNEAQ, per germline. The CDR3 runs 15 residues. This CDR3 is CASSLEVETYNEQFF. The CDR3 coding sequence is TGTGCCAGCAGCTTAGAGGTTGAAACCTACAATGAGCAGTTCTTC.

The V gene is TRBV9, the J gene TRBJ2-2; D unclear. CDR1 and CDR2 (germline): SGDLS, YYNGEE. The CDR3 sequence is 12 residues long. The V and J ends lost 1 base and 6 bases respectively, with 4 bases between them. CDR3 sequence reads: CASSVLAGELFF. In DNA, the CDR3 is TGTGCCAGCAGCGTACTGGCCGGGGAGCTGTTTTTT.

V is TRBV29-1 and J is TRBJ2-7; the D gene is possibly TRBD1 (6 bases). The CDR3 has 13 residues. Germline CDR1 and CDR2: SQVTM and ANQGSEA. Trimming took 6 bases from V and 0 from J, leaving 12 bases between them. This chain's CDR3 is CSVGTTISYEQYF. CDR3 DNA: TGCAGCGTGGGGACAACCATCTCCTACGAGCAGTACTTC.

This chain links TRBV10-3 with TRBJ2-3, with a weak D call TRBD1 (6 bases). CDR3 length equals 15 residues. V was pared by 0 bases and J by 2 bases, with 9 bases between. CDR1 and CDR2 (germline): ENHRY, SYGVKD. CDR3 in DNA: TGTGCCATCAGTGAGTCGACAGGCAACACAGATACGCAGTATTTT. This codes for CAISESTGNTDTQYF.

The rearrangement links TRBV29-1 to TRBJ2-1, with TRBD1 matching 9 bases. Germline CDR1 SQVTM, CDR2 ANQGSEA. The CDR3 runs 18 residues. V shed 0 bases and J 6 bases; nucleotides not matched to a gene: 15. The CDR3 region has the DNA TGCAGCGTTGAAGATTTGAAGTCCTGGGACAGGGTGTTCAATGAGCAGTTCTTC. It is translated as CSVEDLKSWDRVFNEQFF.

This clone showed up just a few times. This chain connects TRBV15 to TRBJ1-1; possibly TRBD1 for D (5 bases). This CDR3 has 13 residues. In germline, CDR1 is LNHNV, CDR2 YYDKDF (reference sequence). Deletions cut 10 bases from V and 4 bases from J, with 16 bases between. The DNA of the CDR3 is TGTGCCAGCGCCGGGGGGTACGGCACTGAAGCTTTCTTT. It specifies CASAGGYGTEAFF.

This clone was counted only a few times. The V gene is TRBV18, the J gene TRBJ1-6, with D unclear. This CDR3 is built from 14 residues. Germline-derived CDR1 and CDR2 are KGHSH and LQKENI. Trimming took off 3 bases at V and 9 bases at J, with 12 bases between the two ends. CDR3 in amino acids: CASSPDTDGSPLHF. CDR3 bases: TGTGCCAGCTCACCTGACACGGACGGTTCACCCCTCCACTTT.

In this sample, this clone turned up once. This chain uses TRBV5-1 with TRBJ1-2, with 7 nucleotides matching TRBD1. With V trimmed by 4 bases and J by 0 bases, 6 bases remained unmatched. The CDR3 totals 15 residues. CDR1 is SGHRS, CDR2 YFSETQ, per germline. The CDR3 reads CASSPGQATNYGYTF. CDR3 nucleotides: TGCGCCAGCAGCCCCGGACAGGCCACTAACTATGGCTACACCTTC.

This clone appeared a single time. The CDR3 DNA follows: TGTGCCAGCAGCTTCACGGCAGAGACCCAGTACTTC. Amino acids: CASSFTAETQYF. The chain joins TRBV7-2 to TRBJ2-5; D call uncertain. V shed 3 bases and J shed 4 bases, with 6 bases lying between them. This CDR3 contains 12 residues. Germline assignment: CDR1 SGHTA and CDR2 FQGNSA.

The rearrangement links TRBV5-1 to TRBJ1-2; D call uncertain. Germline assignment: CDR1 SGHRS and CDR2 YFSETQ. The length of the CDR3 is 14 residues. V lost 0 bases, J lost 6 bases, and 12 bases lay in between. The DNA of the CDR3 is TGCGCCAGCAGCTTGGACCGGTGGACGGATGGCTACACCTTC. Its translation is CASSLDRWTDGYTF.